These T cell receptor beta chains were read from a single sample in a study of cytomegalovirus exposure and HLA in healthy donors. Using immunoSEQ multiplex PCR, the repertoire was profiled, and TCRdb retains in-frame clones only, with some absent. Here the sample spans fewer than 250,000 clones, 87% being singletons. Sequencing was done on a sample of PBMCs. The receptors here all came from a man younger than 30 in good health and CMV-seronegative. The CDR3 runs from the conserved cysteine through the conserved F or W. The D gene is left open where the match is weak. The listing skips clone size in some rows; elsewhere it reads once, few, many or a size class.

cdr3_aa: CASSETGLNQPQHF; d_call: TRBD1; clone_size: -; j_call: TRBJ1-5; v_call: TRBV25-1
cdr3_aa: CASSLKAAGGLYF; d_call: TRBD2; clone_size: -; j_call: TRBJ2-3; v_call: TRBV7-3
cdr3_aa: CASSPLSYEQYF; d_call: -; clone_size: -; j_call: TRBJ2-7; v_call: TRBV7-9
cdr3_aa: CASSVAGTRATDTQYF; d_call: TRBD2; clone_size: once; j_call: TRBJ2-3; v_call: TRBV9
cdr3_aa: CASSAGGYTQYF; d_call: -; clone_size: -; j_call: TRBJ2-3; v_call: TRBV5-4
cdr3_aa: CASSEYSTEAFF; d_call: -; clone_size: -; j_call: TRBJ1-1; v_call: TRBV25-1
cdr3_aa: CASSGRADGAYNEQFF; d_call: TRBD2; clone_size: once; j_call: TRBJ2-1; v_call: TRBV5-1
cdr3_aa: CASRPSVGYNEKLFF; d_call: -; clone_size: -; j_call: TRBJ1-4; v_call: TRBV6-5
cdr3_aa: CASSLGLADQETQYF; d_call: TRBD2; clone_size: few; j_call: TRBJ2-5; v_call: TRBV28
cdr3_aa: CASSTRLAGGRNEQYF; d_call: TRBD2; clone_size: -; j_call: TRBJ2-7; v_call: TRBV28
cdr3_aa: CASSYGGYSYEQYF; d_call: -; clone_size: -; j_call: TRBJ2-7; v_call: TRBV6-6
cdr3_aa: CASSVQAGGPGELFF; d_call: TRBD2; clone_size: -; j_call: TRBJ2-2; v_call: TRBV9
cdr3_aa: CASSASSGRAYEQYF; d_call: TRBD2; clone_size: -; j_call: TRBJ2-7; v_call: TRBV9
cdr3_aa: CASKSGANTGELFF; d_call: TRBD2; clone_size: -; j_call: TRBJ2-2; v_call: TRBV2
cdr3_aa: CASESGRNQPQHF; d_call: -; clone_size: -; j_call: TRBJ1-5; v_call: TRBV19
cdr3_aa: CASTAGTGNSYGYTF; d_call: TRBD1; clone_size: -; j_call: TRBJ1-2; v_call: TRBV19
cdr3_aa: CASSQPGLNSPLHF; d_call: -; clone_size: -; j_call: TRBJ1-6; v_call: TRBV28
cdr3_aa: CASSFGTIYEQYF; d_call: -; clone_size: -; j_call: TRBJ2-7; v_call: TRBV7-9
cdr3_aa: CASSLAGGYSTDTQYF; d_call: TRBD1; clone_size: -; j_call: TRBJ2-3; v_call: TRBV5-1
cdr3_aa: CASSVIGEEQPQHF; d_call: -; clone_size: once; j_call: TRBJ1-5; v_call: TRBV4-1
cdr3_aa: CASSEWGQGNYGYTF; d_call: -; clone_size: -; j_call: TRBJ1-2; v_call: TRBV6-1
cdr3_aa: CASNSRQGSDGYTF; d_call: TRBD1; clone_size: -; j_call: TRBJ1-2; v_call: TRBV2
cdr3_aa: CAWSVRRRPMNTEAFF; d_call: -; clone_size: once; j_call: TRBJ1-1; v_call: TRBV30
cdr3_aa: CASSTGLAGDYEQYF; d_call: TRBD2; clone_size: -; j_call: TRBJ2-7; v_call: TRBV19
cdr3_aa: CASSAGGVASYEQYF; d_call: TRBD2; clone_size: -; j_call: TRBJ2-7; v_call: TRBV9
cdr3_aa: CASSWGPAGGHTDTQYF; d_call: TRBD2; clone_size: -; j_call: TRBJ2-3; v_call: TRBV7-2
cdr3_aa: CASSSTGTYGYTF; d_call: -; clone_size: -; j_call: TRBJ1-2; v_call: TRBV5-8
cdr3_aa: CASSLLAGIPIQYF; d_call: -; clone_size: -; j_call: TRBJ2-4; v_call: TRBV27
cdr3_aa: CASRKDRRDYEQYF; d_call: -; clone_size: -; j_call: TRBJ2-7; v_call: TRBV4-2
cdr3_aa: CASSALADSYNEQFF; d_call: TRBD2; clone_size: -; j_call: TRBJ2-1; v_call: TRBV6-4
cdr3_aa: CASSTQRGKFPGELFF; d_call: TRBD2; clone_size: -; j_call: TRBJ2-2; v_call: TRBV27
cdr3_aa: CASRPGWGDTEAFF; d_call: -; clone_size: -; j_call: TRBJ1-1; v_call: TRBV5-6
cdr3_aa: CSAREGSWQYF; d_call: -; clone_size: -; j_call: TRBJ2-7; v_call: TRBV20-1
cdr3_aa: CASSPRGGALYEQYF; d_call: TRBD2; clone_size: -; j_call: TRBJ2-7; v_call: TRBV5-8
cdr3_aa: CATSRDQYSTDYEKLFF; d_call: -; clone_size: -; j_call: TRBJ1-4; v_call: TRBV15
cdr3_aa: CASSEAGVLSYEQYF; d_call: -; clone_size: -; j_call: TRBJ2-7; v_call: TRBV7-9
cdr3_aa: CASSQDAAYEQYF; d_call: -; clone_size: -; j_call: TRBJ2-7; v_call: TRBV4-1
cdr3_aa: CASSVTVNTEAFF; d_call: -; clone_size: once; j_call: TRBJ1-1; v_call: TRBV5-1
cdr3_aa: CASRSSVGQGKSEAFF; d_call: TRBD1; clone_size: -; j_call: TRBJ1-1; v_call: TRBV11-2
cdr3_aa: CASSLGFGGTGELFF; d_call: -; clone_size: once; j_call: TRBJ2-2; v_call: TRBV28
cdr3_aa: CASSPISISWELFF; d_call: -; clone_size: -; j_call: TRBJ2-2; v_call: TRBV7-9
cdr3_aa: CASTYSGTGRETQYF; d_call: TRBD1; clone_size: -; j_call: TRBJ2-5; v_call: TRBV7-2
cdr3_aa: CASSQGAGGSSQPQHF; d_call: TRBD1; clone_size: -; j_call: TRBJ1-5; v_call: TRBV4-3
cdr3_aa: CAISRDRGDEKLFF; d_call: TRBD1; clone_size: few; j_call: TRBJ1-4; v_call: TRBV10-3
cdr3_aa: CASSQLGTSGRTDTQYF; d_call: TRBD2; clone_size: -; j_call: TRBJ2-3; v_call: TRBV4-1
cdr3_aa: CASSLYVATNYGYTF; d_call: -; clone_size: -; j_call: TRBJ1-2; v_call: TRBV7-2
cdr3_aa: CASSQNPGTEAFF; d_call: -; clone_size: few; j_call: TRBJ1-1; v_call: TRBV7-9
cdr3_aa: CASSDEVDGYTF; d_call: -; clone_size: few; j_call: TRBJ1-2; v_call: TRBV6-5
cdr3_aa: CAGGLAGVGEQFF; d_call: TRBD2; clone_size: -; j_call: TRBJ2-1; v_call: TRBV2
cdr3_aa: CASSVKGTGVYEQYF; d_call: TRBD1; clone_size: many; j_call: TRBJ2-7; v_call: TRBV5-1
cdr3_aa: CASSEAQTSEAFF; d_call: -; clone_size: once; j_call: TRBJ1-1; v_call: TRBV6-1
cdr3_aa: CASSLVYWDRETYGYTF; d_call: TRBD1; clone_size: -; j_call: TRBJ1-2; v_call: TRBV7-2
cdr3_aa: CASSSTRELYEQYF; d_call: -; clone_size: -; j_call: TRBJ2-7; v_call: TRBV11-2